This TCR beta chain was sequenced in a study of T cell responses to AZD1222 COVID-19 vaccine. General observations from the study: Spike-wide coverage was observed for vaccine-associated CD4 TCRs, with dominant responses at 160-218 and 743-854.

The CDR3 is made up of 17 amino acids. CDR1 and CDR2 from the germline V gene are MNHEY and SVGEGT. Trimming took 2 bases from V and 3 from J; bases not matched to a gene: 12. Remarks on this clone: Its specificity is not known.

Libraries were prepared by immunoSEQ multiplex PCR; TCRdb keeps only in-frame clonotypes and omits some of them. The sample has about 83,000 clones; approximately 90% are singletons. The rearrangement uses TRBV6-2 or TRBV6-3 and TRBJ2-7; 8 nucleotides agree with TRBD1. Specimen: peripheral blood, collected on day 0 of AZD1222 vaccination. The clonotype originates from an adult in good health. CDR3 nucleotide sequence: TGTGCCAGCAGTTACACCAGGGGACAGGAGGACAACTACGAGCAGTACTTC. Translation: CASSYTRGQEDNYEQYF.